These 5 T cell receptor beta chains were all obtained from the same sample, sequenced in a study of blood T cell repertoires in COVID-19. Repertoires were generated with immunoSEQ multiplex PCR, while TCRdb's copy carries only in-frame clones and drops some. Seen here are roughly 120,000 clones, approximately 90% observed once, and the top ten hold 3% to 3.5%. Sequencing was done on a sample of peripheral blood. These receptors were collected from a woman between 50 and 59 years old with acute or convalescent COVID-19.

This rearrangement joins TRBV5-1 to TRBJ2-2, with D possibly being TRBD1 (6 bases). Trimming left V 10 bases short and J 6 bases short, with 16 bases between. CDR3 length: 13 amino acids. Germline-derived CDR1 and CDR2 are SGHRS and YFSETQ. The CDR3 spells CACRAGVAGELFF. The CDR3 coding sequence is TGCGCCTGCCGAGCAGGGGTGGCCGGGGAGCTGTTTTTT.

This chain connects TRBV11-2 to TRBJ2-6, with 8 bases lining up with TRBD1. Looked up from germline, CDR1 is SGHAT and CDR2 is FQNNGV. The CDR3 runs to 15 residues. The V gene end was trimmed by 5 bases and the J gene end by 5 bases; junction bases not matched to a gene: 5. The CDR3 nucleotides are TGTGCCAGCAGCCCGGCAGGGGGCAGGGCCAACGTCCTGACTTTC. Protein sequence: CASSPAGGRANVLTF.

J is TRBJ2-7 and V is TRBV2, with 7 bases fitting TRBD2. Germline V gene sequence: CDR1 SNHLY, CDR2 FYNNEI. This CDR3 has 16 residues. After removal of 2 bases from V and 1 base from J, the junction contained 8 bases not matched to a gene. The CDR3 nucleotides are TGTGCCAGCAGTGAAAATTGGCTAGCGGCGTCCTACGAGCAGTACTTC. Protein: CASSENWLAASYEQYF.

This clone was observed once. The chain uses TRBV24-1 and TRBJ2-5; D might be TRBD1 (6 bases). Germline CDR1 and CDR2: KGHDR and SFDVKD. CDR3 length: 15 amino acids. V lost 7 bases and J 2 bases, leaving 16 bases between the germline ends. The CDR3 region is CATSEPRGVQETQYF. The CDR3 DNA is TGTGCCACCAGCGAACCCAGGGGCGTTCAAGAGACCCAGTACTTC.

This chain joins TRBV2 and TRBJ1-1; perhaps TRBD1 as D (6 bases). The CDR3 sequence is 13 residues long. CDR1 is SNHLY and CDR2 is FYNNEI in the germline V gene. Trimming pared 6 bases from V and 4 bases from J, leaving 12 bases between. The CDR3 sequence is CASSAQGSTEAFF. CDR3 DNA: TGTGCCAGCAGCGCCCAGGGGAGCACTGAAGCTTTCTTT.